This TCR beta chain originates from a study of blood T cell repertoires in COVID-19. Study as a whole: From T cells, B-cell-depleted T cells, or PBMCs came the material, which was cDNA or gDNA.

Profiled with immunoSEQ multiplex PCR; TCRdb holds only in-frame clones, not every one. The sample lists 150,000 to 200,000 clones; roughly 85% were seen once. This CDR3 contains 14 residues. Between the trimmed V and J ends, which lost 0 bases and 6 bases, there was a span of 11 bases. CDR1 and CDR2 from the germline V gene are LGHDT and YNNKEL (reference sequence). The sample consisted of peripheral blood. J is TRBJ1-2 and V is TRBV3-1 (or the pseudogene TRBV3-2); D is ambiguous. The receptor's source is a human donor in a cohort sampled during active COVID-19. The CDR3 spells CASSQENVPDGYTF. As DNA, the CDR3 is TGTGCCAGCAGCCAAGAAAACGTCCCGGATGGCTACACCTTC.